This T cell receptor beta chain was retrieved from a study of shared clonotypes between healthy human individuals. Broader study findings: Lower generation probabilities were found for non-shared clonotypes than for those shared by all four donors. It was expected that sequencing depth would affect clonotype sharing among donors.

The assay was immunoSEQ multiplex PCR, and TCRdb's table has in-frame clones only and misses some. Among over 2 million clones listed, 85% to 95% were seen once. V lost 2 bases, J lost 8 bases, and 4 bases lay in between. The germline V gene has CDR1 SEHNR and CDR2 FQNEAQ (reference sequence). This CDR3 contains 11 residues. A word on this clone: Its target is not known. The same CDR3 also results from other DNA sequences found in this sample.

The chain joins TRBV7-9 to TRBJ2-1, with no clear D. The sequencing input was naive CD4+ T cells sorted from blood. As for subset: CD45RA+ positively selected. The receptor was isolated from a man in his late teens or twenties in good health. The chain's CDR3 is CASSLFDEQFF. In DNA, the CDR3 is TGTGCCAGCAGCTTATTCGATGAGCAGTTCTTC.